The clone carrying this T cell receptor (beta chain) has just a few counts. The data were obtained in a study of blood T cell repertoires in COVID-19. Profiling relied on immunoSEQ multiplex PCR, and the TCRdb table lists in-frame clones only, not all of them. This sample has roughly 250,000 clones, with nearly 85% found just once. Per the germline V gene, CDR1 is MNHEY and CDR2 is SVGAGI. The CDR3 loop spans 15 amino acids. V shed 4 bases and J shed 1 base, with 11 bases lying between them. This chain uses TRBV6-5 with TRBJ1-5; D unclear. Specimen: peripheral blood. This clonotype was obtained from a human donor in a cohort sampled during active COVID-19. DNA for the CDR3: TGTGCCAGCAGTTCCGGGTTCGAGAGCAATCAGCCCCAGCATTTT. Its translation is CASSSGFESNQPQHF.